The 18 T cell receptor beta chains below come from one sample, sequenced in a study of T cells after yellow fever vaccination. TCRdb used MiXCR to reprocess the 5' RACE reads, holding one entry per CDR3 protein. The profile shows around 110,000 distinct CDR3 sequences, roughly 8.9% of them singletons. This material consisted of CD8+ T cells sorted from PBMCs, taken 45 days after the yellow fever booster vaccination. The receptor set was obtained from a man between 25 and 39 years old who received the YFV17D yellow fever vaccine.

This clonotype was observed a handful of times. This chain joins TRBV7-8 and TRBJ2-1, with TRBD2 matching 8 bases. The CDR3 length is 17 residues. V lost 4 bases, J lost 5 bases, and 13 bases stayed unmatched. Germline CDR1 reads SGHVS; CDR2 reads FQNEAQ. As DNA, the CDR3 is TGTGCCAGCAGCTACCTCGAGACTAGCGCCACCGACAATGAGCAGTTCTTC. Its translation: CASSYLETSATDNEQFF. Using reference TRBV7-8 and TRBJ2-1 for the parts outside the CDR3, the full variable domain is GAGVSQSPRYKVAKRGQDVALRCDPISGHVSLFWYQQALGQGPEFLTYFQNEAQLDKSGLPSDRFFAERPEGSVSTLKIQRTQQEDSAVYLCASSYLETSATDNEQFFGPGTRLTVL.

The chain combines TRBV6-1 with TRBJ1-4; perhaps TRBD1 as D (5 bases). The CDR3 is 15 amino acids. The ends were cut back, 7 bases at V and 3 bases at J, with 15 bases in the middle. Germline CDR1 is MNHNS and CDR2 is SASEGT. CDR3 protein: CASISQGAPNEKLFF. CDR3 bases: TGTGCCAGCATCTCACAAGGGGCCCCTAATGAAAAACTGTTTTTT.

This clonotype has just a few counts. The J gene is TRBJ2-5, the V gene TRBV7-9; TRBD1 is a possible D gene (5 bases). Germline loops: CDR1 SEHNR, CDR2 FQNEAQ (reference sequence). The CDR3 covers 15 residues. V was shortened by 1 base and J by 4 bases, with 13 bases between the two germline ends. The CDR3 sequence is CASSLEEVRVETQYF. CDR3 DNA: TGTGCCAGCAGCTTAGAAGAGGTCAGGGTAGAGACCCAGTACTTC.

In its sample, this clonotype was seen many times. V and J are TRBV6-5 and TRBJ1-1; weak D call: TRBD1 (6 bases). V lost 2 bases and J 5 bases, leaving 9 bases between the germline ends. The CDR3 runs to 13 residues. Germline loops: CDR1 MNHEY, CDR2 SVGAGI. This chain's CDR3 is CASSYGQGTEAFF. CDR3 nucleotides: TGTGCCAGCAGTTACGGGCAGGGGACTGAAGCTTTCTTT.

There are many counts of this clonotype. V and J are TRBV29-1 and TRBJ2-3; tentatively, D is TRBD1 or TRBD2 (5 bases each). With 3 bases removed from V and 0 bases from J, the gap between germline ends came to 19 bases. CDR1 is SQVTM, CDR2 ANQGSEA, per germline. CDR3 length equals 17 residues. The CDR3 loop is CSVEPTGARTSTDTQYF. The CDR3 nucleotides read TGCAGCGTTGAGCCCACAGGAGCGAGGACTAGCACAGATACGCAGTATTTT.

The table lists this clonotype with a few counts. The chain carries TRBV7-2 and TRBJ2-7; D is undetermined. Germline CDR1 SGHTA, CDR2 FQGNSA. Trimming stripped 2 bases from V and 6 bases from J, with 11 bases between. The CDR3 runs 13 residues. The CDR3 loop reads CASSLLGPGEQYF. CDR3 DNA: TGTGCCAGCAGCTTATTGGGTCCCGGCGAGCAGTACTTC.

CDR3 sequence (DNA): TGTGCCAGCAGCGTAGAGGATGAGCAGTTCTTC. Translation: CASSVEDEQFF. This sequence joins TRBV9 and TRBJ2-1; D unclear. V dropped 0 bases and J dropped 8 bases, with 3 bases sitting between them. The CDR3 has 11 residues. CDR1 and CDR2 (germline): SGDLS, YYNGEE.

This clonotype was observed many times. This chain connects TRBV5-1 to TRBJ2-7; D is unclear. V lost 4 bases and J 2 bases, leaving 7 bases between the germline ends. Germline V gives CDR1 SGHRS, CDR2 YFSETQ. CDR3 length: 12 residues. The CDR3 region is CASSQEPYEQYF. The CDR3 DNA reads as TGCGCCAGCAGCCAGGAGCCCTACGAGCAGTACTTC.

Many counts were recorded for this clonotype. The chain employs TRBV29-1 and TRBJ1-2; D is unresolved. Germline-derived CDR1 and CDR2 are SQVTM and ANQGSEA. CDR3 size: 15 residues. Trimming took 2 bases from V and 3 from J, leaving 16 bases between them. This chain's CDR3 is CSVEIPDGYHYGYTF. The CDR3 nucleotides read TGCAGCGTTGAAATCCCGGACGGCTATCACTATGGCTACACCTTC.

This clonotype occurred many times. CDR3 sequence reads: CASSTGQGVQYF. The CDR3 region has the DNA TGTGCCAGCAGTACGGGACAGGGGGTCCAGTACTTC. The chain links TRBV6-5 to TRBJ2-5, with TRBD1 identical over 11 bases. This CDR3 has 12 amino acids. V gave up 5 bases and J gave up 10 bases; unmatched junction bases: 3. CDR1 is MNHEY and CDR2 is SVGAGI in the germline V gene.

This clonotype was counted ten times or more. This rearrangement joins TRBV14 to TRBJ2-3; D is unclear. Trimming removed 2 bases at V and 5 bases at J, with 14 bases between. CDR1 and CDR2 from the germline V gene are SGHDN and FVKESK. The length of the CDR3 is 15 residues. This CDR3 reads CASSQRLTVGDTQYF. The CDR3 DNA follows: TGTGCCAGCAGCCAACGATTGACTGTGGGAGATACGCAGTATTTT.

The chain recombines TRBV7-9 with TRBJ2-2; 7 bases are a match to TRBD2. The V gene end was trimmed by 3 bases and the J gene end by 7 bases; junction bases not matched to a gene: 11. The CDR3 covers 16 residues. Germline V gene data show CDR1 as SEHNR and CDR2 as FQNEAQ (reference sequence). For the CDR3, the DNA is TGTGCCAGCAGCTTTCTACCGGGACTAACAGACGGGGAGCTGTTTTTT. Translated, it gives CASSFLPGLTDGELFF.

This clonotype was counted between two and nine times. V and J are TRBV27 and TRBJ2-5; 7 nucleotides line up with TRBD1. V shed 5 bases and J 3 bases; nucleotides not matched to a gene: 6. The CDR3 contains 14 residues. Per the germline V gene, CDR1 is MNHEY and CDR2 is SMNVEV (reference sequence). The CDR3 reads CASSRGQIKETQYF. The CDR3 coding sequence is TGTGCCAGCAGTCGGGGACAGATCAAAGAGACCCAGTACTTC.

The rearrangement links TRBV3-1 to TRBJ2-2; maybe TRBD2 (6 bases). Trimming left V 3 bases short and J 3 bases short, with 8 bases between. Germline CDR1 and CDR2: LGHDT and YNNKEL (reference sequence). This CDR3 has 14 residues. CDR3 DNA sequence: TGTGCCAGCAGCCAGGGACTTTACACCGGGGAGCTGTTTTTT. It yields the protein CASSQGLYTGELFF.

As regards this clonotype: It may be a read error: a sequence one base away is much more abundant. The chain recombines TRBV7-2 with TRBJ2-3; D is unclear. Trimming left V 3 bases short and J 2 bases short, with 12 bases between. The CDR3 runs to 15 residues. Germline V CDR1 and CDR2: SGHTA, FQGNSA. The CDR3, as DNA: TGTACCAGCAGCTTCGGGCTAAGTTACACAGATACGCAGTATTTT. It encodes CTSSFGLSYTDTQYF.

Many counts were recorded for this clonotype. The chain uses TRBV15 and TRBJ2-5; D remains unclear. The V end lost 6 bases, the J end lost 1 base, and 9 bases lay between the germline ends. The V gene's germline CDR1 is LNHNV and CDR2 YYDKDF (reference sequence). The CDR3 is made up of 13 amino acids. CDR3 amino acids: CATSRPIQETQYF. For the CDR3, the DNA is TGTGCCACCAGTCGGCCTATCCAAGAGACCCAGTACTTC.

This clonotype was observed many times. The chain uses TRBV29-1 and TRBJ2-7; 13 nucleotides line up with TRBD2. Trimming cost V 7 bases and J 3 bases; bases outside gene matches: 6. CDR3 length: 14 residues. The germline V gene has CDR1 SQVTM and CDR2 ANQGSEA. The CDR3, as DNA: TGCAGCGCCTTTAGGACTAGCGGGAGCTACGAGCAGTACTTC. Translated: CSAFRTSGSYEQYF.

V and J are TRBV4-3 and TRBJ2-1; the D gene is possibly TRBD2 (5 bases). The CDR3 loop spans 16 amino acids. The V and J ends lost 0 bases and 4 bases respectively, with 13 bases between them. CDR1 is LGHNA and CDR2 is YSLEER in the germline V gene. The DNA for the CDR3 is TGCGCCAGCAGCCAAGAATCGGAGAGCGGATACAATGAGCAGTTCTTC. This gives the protein CASSQESESGYNEQFF.